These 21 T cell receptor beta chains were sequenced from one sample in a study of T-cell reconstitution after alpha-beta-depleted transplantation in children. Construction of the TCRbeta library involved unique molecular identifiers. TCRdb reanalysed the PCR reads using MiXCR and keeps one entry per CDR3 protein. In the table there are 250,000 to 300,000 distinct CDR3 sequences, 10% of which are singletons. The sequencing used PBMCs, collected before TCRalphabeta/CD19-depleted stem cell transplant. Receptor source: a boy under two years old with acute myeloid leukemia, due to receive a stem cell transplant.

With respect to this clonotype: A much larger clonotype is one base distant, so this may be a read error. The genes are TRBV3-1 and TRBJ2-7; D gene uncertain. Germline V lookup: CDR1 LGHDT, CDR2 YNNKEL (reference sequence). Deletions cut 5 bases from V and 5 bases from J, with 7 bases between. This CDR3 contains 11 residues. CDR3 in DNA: TGTGCCAGCAGCGTACAAGACGAGCAGTACTTC. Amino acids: CASSVQDEQYF.

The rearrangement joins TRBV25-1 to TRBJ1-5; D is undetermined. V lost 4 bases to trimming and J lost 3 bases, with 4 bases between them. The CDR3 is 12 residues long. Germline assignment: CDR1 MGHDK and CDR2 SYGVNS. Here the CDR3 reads CASSAYNQPQHF. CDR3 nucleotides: TGTGCCAGCAGTGCCTACAATCAGCCCCAGCATTTT.

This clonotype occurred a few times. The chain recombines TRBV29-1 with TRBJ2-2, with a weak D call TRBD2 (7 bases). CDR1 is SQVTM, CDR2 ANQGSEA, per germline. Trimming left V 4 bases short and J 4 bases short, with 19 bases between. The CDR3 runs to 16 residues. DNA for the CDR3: TGCAGCGTTGCCGGTTCGGGGGGCGCGGGCACCGGGGAGCTGTTTTTT. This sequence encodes CSVAGSGGAGTGELFF.

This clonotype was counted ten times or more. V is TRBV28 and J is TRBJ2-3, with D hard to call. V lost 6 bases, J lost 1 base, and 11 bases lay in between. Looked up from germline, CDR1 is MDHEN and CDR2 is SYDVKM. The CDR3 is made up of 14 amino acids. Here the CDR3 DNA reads TGTGCCAGCAGAGGGCTTTTTCGCACAGATACGCAGTATTTT. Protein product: CASRGLFRTDTQYF.

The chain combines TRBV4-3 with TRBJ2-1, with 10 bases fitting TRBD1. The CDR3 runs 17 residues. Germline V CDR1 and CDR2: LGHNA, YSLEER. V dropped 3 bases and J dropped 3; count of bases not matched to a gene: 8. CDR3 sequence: CASSHYWDRGNYNEQFF. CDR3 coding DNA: TGCGCCAGCAGCCATTACTGGGACAGGGGAAACTACAATGAGCAGTTCTTC.

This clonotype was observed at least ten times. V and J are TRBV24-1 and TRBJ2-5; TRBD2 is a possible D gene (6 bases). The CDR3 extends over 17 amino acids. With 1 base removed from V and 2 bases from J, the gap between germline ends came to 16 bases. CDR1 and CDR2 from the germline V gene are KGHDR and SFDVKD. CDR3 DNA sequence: TGTGCCACCAGTGATTTCCCGGGGACTGGGCATCAAGAGACCCAGTACTTC. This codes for CATSDFPGTGHQETQYF.

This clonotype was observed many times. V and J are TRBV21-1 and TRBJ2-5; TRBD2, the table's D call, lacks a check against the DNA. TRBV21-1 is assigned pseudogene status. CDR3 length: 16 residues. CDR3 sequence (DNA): TGTGCCAGCAGCGCCGGGACTAGCGGGAGAGGGGAGACCCAGTACTTC. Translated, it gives CASSAGTSGRGETQYF.

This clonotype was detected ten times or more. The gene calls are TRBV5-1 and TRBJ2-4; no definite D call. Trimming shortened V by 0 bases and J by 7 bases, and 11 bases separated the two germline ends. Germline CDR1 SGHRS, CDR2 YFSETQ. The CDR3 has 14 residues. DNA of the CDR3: TGCGCCAGCAGCTTGGACGGTCGAAACAACATTCAGTACTTC. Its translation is CASSLDGRNNIQYF.

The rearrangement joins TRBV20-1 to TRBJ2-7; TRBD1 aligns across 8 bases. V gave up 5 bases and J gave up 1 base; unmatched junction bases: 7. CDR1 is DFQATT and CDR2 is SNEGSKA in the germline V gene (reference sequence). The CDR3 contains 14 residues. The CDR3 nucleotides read TGCAGTGCTTCCGGACAGGGAAGATCCTACGAGCAGTACTTC. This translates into CSASGQGRSYEQYF.

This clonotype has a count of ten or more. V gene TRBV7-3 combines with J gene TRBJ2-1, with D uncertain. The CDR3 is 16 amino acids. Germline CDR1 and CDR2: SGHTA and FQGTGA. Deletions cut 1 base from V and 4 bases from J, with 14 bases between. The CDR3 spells CASSLIRNSHYNEQFF. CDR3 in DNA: TGTGCCAGCAGCTTAATCCGAAATTCCCATTACAATGAGCAGTTCTTC.

The CDR3 bases are TGTGCCAGCAGTTTATTACCAGTTGTTGAGCAGTTCTTC. It specifies CASSLLPVVEQFF. The chain carries TRBV28 and TRBJ2-1; no reliable D call. The V end was cut by 1 base, the J end by 9 bases, with 10 bases between. Per germline, CDR1 MDHEN and CDR2 SYDVKM. This CDR3 has 13 residues.

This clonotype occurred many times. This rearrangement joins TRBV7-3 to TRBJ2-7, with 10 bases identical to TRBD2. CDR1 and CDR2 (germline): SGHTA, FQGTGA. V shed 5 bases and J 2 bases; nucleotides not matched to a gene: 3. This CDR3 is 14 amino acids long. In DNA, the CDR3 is TGTGCCAGCAGCCCTAGCGGGAGTCCCTACGAGCAGTACTTC. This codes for CASSPSGSPYEQYF.

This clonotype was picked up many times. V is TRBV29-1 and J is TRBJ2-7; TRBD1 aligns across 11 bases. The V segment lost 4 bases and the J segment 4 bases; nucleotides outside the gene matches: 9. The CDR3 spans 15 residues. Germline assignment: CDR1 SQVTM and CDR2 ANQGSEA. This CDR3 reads CSVVRADRGLYEQYF. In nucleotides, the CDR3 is TGCAGCGTTGTGAGAGCGGACAGGGGGCTTTACGAGCAGTACTTC.

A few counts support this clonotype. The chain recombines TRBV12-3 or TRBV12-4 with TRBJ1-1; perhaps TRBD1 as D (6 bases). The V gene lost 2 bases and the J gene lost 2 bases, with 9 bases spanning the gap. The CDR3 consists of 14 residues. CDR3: CASSLTRGNTEAFF. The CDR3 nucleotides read TGTGCCAGCAGTTTAACCAGGGGAAACACTGAAGCTTTCTTT.

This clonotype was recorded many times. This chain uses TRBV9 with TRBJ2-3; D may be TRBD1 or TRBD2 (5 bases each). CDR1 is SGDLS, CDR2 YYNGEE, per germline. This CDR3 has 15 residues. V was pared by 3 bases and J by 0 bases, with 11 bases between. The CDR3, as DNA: TGTGCCAGCAGCGGACGGGACGGTAGCACAGATACGCAGTATTTT. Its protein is CASSGRDGSTDTQYF.

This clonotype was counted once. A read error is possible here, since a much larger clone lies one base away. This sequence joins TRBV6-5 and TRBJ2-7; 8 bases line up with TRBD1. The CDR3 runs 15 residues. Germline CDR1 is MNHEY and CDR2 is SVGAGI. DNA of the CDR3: TGTGCCAGCAGTTACTCGTTTCAGGGGGCCTACGAGCCGTACTTC. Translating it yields CASSYSFQGAYEPYF.

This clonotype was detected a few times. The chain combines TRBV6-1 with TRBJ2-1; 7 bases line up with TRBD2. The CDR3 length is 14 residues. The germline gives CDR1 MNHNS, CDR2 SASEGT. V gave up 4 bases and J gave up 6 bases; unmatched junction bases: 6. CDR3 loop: CASSAPGGGNEQFF. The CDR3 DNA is TGTGCCAGCAGTGCTCCGGGGGGTGGCAATGAGCAGTTCTTC.

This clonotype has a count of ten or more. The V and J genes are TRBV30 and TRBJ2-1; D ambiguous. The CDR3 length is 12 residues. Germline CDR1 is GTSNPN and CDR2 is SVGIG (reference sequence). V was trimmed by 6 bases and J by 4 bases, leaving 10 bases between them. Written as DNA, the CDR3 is TGTGCCTGTTATCACCGTTACAATGAGCAGTTCTTC. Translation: CACYHRYNEQFF.

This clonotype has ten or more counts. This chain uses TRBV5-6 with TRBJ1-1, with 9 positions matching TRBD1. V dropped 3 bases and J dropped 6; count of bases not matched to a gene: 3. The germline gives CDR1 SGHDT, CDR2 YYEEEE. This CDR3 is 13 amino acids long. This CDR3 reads CASSWDRDPEAFF. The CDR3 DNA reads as TGTGCCAGCAGCTGGGACAGGGACCCTGAAGCTTTCTTT.

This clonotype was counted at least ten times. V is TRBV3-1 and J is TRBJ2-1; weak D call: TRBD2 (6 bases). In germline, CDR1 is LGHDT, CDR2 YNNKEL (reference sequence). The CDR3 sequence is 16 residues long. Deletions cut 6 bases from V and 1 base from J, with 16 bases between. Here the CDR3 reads CASRGDWRDSYNEQFF. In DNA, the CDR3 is TGTGCCAGCAGGGGGGACTGGCGGGATTCCTACAATGAGCAGTTCTTC.

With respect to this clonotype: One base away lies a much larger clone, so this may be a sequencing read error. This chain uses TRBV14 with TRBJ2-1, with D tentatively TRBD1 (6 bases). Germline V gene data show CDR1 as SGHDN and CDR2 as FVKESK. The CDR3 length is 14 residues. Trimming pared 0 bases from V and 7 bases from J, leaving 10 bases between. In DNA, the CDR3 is TGTGCCAGCAGCCAAGATTGGGGGCGTAATGAGCAGTTCTTC. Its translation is CASSQDWGRNEQFF. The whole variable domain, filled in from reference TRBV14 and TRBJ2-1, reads EAGVTQFPSHSVIEKGQTVTLRCDPISGHDNLYWYRRVMGKEIKFLLHFVKESKQDESGMPNNRFLAERTGGTYSTLKVQPAELEDSGVYFCASSQDWGRNEQFFGPGTRLTVL.